The source of this T cell receptor (beta chain) is a study of brain T cells in children with intractable seizures. The CDR3 has 14 residues. With 7 bases removed from V and 7 bases from J, the gap between germline ends came to 19 bases. CDR1 is MDHEN, CDR2 SYDVKM, per germline. Patients received at least one anti-epileptic drug before surgery. TCRdb's table, derived via immunoSEQ multiplex PCR, lists solely in-frame clones and lacks some. In the table there are 62,000 or so clones, approximately 95% of which are singletons. The sequence derives from a boy younger than two with focal cortical dysplasia and intractable seizures. The source material was peripheral blood, sampled at surgery. This sequence joins TRBV28 and TRBJ1-1; no reliable D call. CDR3: CASKSNLVGYEAFF. The CDR3 DNA sequence: TGTGCCAGCAAGAGTAACCTCGTCGGGTATGAAGCTTTCTTT.